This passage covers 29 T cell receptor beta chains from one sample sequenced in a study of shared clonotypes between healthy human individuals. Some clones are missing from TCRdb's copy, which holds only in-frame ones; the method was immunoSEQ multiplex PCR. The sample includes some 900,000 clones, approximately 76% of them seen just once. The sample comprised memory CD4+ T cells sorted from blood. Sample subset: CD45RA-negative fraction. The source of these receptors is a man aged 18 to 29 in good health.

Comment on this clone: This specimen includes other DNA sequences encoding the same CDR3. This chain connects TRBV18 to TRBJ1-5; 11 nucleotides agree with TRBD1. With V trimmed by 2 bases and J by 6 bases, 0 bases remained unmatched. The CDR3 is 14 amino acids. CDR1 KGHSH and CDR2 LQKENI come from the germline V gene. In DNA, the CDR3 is TGTGCCAGCTCACCAGGGACAGGGGGTCAGCCCCAGCATTTT. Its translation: CASSPGTGGQPQHF.

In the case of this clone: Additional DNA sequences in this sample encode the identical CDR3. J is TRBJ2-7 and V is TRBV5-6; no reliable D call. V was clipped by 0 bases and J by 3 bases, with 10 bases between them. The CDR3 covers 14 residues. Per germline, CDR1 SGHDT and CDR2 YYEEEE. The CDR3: CASSLGFSYYEQYF. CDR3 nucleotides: TGTGCCAGCAGCTTGGGTTTTAGTTACTACGAGCAGTACTTC.

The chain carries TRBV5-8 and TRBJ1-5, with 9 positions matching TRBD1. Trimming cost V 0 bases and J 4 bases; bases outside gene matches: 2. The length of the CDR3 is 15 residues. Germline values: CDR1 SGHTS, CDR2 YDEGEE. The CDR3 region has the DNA TGTGCCAGCAGCTTGGAGGGGACAGGGAATCAGCCCCAGCATTTT. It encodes CASSLEGTGNQPQHF.

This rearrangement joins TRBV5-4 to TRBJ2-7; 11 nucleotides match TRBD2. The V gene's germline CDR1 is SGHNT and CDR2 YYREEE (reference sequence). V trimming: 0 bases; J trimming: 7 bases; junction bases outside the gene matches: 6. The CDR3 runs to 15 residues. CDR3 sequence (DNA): TGTGCCAGCAGCTTGGATATGGGACTAGCGGTGGAGCAGTACTTC. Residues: CASSLDMGLAVEQYF.

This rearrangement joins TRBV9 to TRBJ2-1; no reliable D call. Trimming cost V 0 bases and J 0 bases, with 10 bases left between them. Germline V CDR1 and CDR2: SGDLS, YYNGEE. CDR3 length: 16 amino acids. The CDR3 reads CASSVAGVGSYNEQFF. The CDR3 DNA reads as TGTGCCAGCAGCGTAGCTGGGGTTGGCTCCTACAATGAGCAGTTCTTC.

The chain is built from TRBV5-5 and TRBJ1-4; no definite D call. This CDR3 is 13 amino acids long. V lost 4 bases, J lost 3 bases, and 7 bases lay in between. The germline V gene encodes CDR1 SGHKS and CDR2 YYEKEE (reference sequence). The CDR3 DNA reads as TGTGCCAGCAGCCCCGGTCCTAATGAAAAACTGTTTTTT. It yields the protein CASSPGPNEKLFF.

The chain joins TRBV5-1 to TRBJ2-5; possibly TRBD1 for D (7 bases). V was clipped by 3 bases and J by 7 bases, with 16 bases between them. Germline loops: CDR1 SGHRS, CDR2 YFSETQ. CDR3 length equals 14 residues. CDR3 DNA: TGCGCCAGCAGCTCTGACAGGGCCGGGGGGACCCAGTACTTC. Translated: CASSSDRAGGTQYF.

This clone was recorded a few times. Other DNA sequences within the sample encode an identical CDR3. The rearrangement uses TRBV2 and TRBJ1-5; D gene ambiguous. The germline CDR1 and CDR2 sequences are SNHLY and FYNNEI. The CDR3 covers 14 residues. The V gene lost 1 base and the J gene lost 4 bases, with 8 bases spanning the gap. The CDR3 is CASSEGAGNQPQHF. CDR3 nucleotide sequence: TGTGCCAGCAGTGAAGGGGCCGGAAATCAGCCCCAGCATTTT.

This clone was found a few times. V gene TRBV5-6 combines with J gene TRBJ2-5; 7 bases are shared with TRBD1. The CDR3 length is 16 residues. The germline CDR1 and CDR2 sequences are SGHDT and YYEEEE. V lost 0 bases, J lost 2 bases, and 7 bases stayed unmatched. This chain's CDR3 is CASSLGSGQMQETQYF. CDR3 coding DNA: TGTGCCAGCAGCTTGGGGTCGGGACAGATGCAAGAGACCCAGTACTTC. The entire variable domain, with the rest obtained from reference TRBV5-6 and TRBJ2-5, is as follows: DAGVTQSPTHLIKTRGQQVTLRCSPKSGHDTVSWYQQALGQGPQFIFQYYEEEERQRGNFPDRFSGHQFPNYSSELNVNALLLGDSALYLCASSLGSGQMQETQYFGPGTRLLVL.

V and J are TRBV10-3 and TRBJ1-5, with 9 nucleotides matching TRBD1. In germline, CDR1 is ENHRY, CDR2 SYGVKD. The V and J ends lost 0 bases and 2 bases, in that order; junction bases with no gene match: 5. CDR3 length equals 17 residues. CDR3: CAISESGQGSGNQPQHF. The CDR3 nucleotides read TGTGCCATCAGTGAGTCGGGACAGGGCTCCGGCAATCAGCCCCAGCATTTT.

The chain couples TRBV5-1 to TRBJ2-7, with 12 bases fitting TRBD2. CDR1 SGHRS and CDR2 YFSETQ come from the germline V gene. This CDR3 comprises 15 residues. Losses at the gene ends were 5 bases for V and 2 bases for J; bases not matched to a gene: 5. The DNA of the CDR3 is TGCGCCAGCAGTACGGGACTAGCGGGCCCCTACGAGCAGTACTTC. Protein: CASSTGLAGPYEQYF.

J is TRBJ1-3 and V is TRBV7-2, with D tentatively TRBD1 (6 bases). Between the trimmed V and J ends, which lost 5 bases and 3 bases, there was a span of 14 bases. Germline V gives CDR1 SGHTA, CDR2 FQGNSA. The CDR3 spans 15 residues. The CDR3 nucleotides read TGTGCCAGCAGCCCACAGGGTGCCTATGGAAACACCATATATTTT. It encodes CASSPQGAYGNTIYF. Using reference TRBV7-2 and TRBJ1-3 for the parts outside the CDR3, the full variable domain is GAGVSQSPSNKVTEKGKDVELRCDPISGHTALYWYRQSLGQGLEFLIYFQGNSAPDKSGLPSDRFSAERTGGSVSTLTIQRTQQEDSAVYLCASSPQGAYGNTIYFGEGSWLTVV.

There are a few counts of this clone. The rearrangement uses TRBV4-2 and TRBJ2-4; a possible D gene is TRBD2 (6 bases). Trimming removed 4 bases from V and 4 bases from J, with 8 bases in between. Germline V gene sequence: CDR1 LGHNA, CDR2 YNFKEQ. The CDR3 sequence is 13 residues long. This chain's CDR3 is CASSPEGKNIQYF. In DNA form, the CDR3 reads TGTGCCAGCAGCCCGGAGGGAAAAAACATTCAGTACTTC.

CDR3 sequence (DNA): TGCAGCGTTGAAACTGCAAGCGAGCAGTACTTC. Its protein is CSVETASEQYF. This sequence joins TRBV29-1 and TRBJ2-7, with D hard to call. V lost 2 bases, J lost 6 bases, and 8 bases lay in between. This CDR3 has 11 amino acids. Per the germline V gene, CDR1 is SQVTM and CDR2 is ANQGSEA.

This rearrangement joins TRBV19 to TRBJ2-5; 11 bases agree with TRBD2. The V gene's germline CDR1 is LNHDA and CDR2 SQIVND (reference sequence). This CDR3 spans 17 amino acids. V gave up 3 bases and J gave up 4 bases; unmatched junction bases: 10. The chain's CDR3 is CASSIPSLAGGGETQYF. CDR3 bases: TGTGCCAGTAGTATCCCCTCGCTAGCGGGGGGCGGAGAGACCCAGTACTTC.

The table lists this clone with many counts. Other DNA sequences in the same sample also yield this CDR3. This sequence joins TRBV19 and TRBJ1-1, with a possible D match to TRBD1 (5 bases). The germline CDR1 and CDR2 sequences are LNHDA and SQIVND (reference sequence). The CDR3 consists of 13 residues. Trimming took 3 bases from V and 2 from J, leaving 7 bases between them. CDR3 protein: CASSMRGNTEAFF. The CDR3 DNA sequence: TGTGCCAGTAGTATGCGGGGCAACACTGAAGCTTTCTTT.

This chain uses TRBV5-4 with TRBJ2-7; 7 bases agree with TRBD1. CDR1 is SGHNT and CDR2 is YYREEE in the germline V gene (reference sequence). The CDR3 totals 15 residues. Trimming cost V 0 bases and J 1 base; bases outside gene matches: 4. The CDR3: CASSLVGDSSYEQYF. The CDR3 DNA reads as TGTGCCAGCAGCTTGGTCGGGGACAGTTCCTACGAGCAGTACTTC.

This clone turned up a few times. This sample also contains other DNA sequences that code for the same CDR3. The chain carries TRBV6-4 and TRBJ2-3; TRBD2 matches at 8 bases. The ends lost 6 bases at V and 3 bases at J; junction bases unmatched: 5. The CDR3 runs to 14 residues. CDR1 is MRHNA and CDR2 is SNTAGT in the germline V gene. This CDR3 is CASSQSGSTDTQYF. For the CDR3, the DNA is TGTGCCAGCAGCCAGAGCGGGAGTACAGATACGCAGTATTTT.

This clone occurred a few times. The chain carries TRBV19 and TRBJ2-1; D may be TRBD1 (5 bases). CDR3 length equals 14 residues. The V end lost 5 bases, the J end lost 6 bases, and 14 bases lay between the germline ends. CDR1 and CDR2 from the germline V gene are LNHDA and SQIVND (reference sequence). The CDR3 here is CASSPFGASNEQFF. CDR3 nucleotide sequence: TGTGCCAGTAGTCCCTTTGGGGCCTCCAATGAGCAGTTCTTC. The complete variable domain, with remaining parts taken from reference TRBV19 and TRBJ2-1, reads DGGITQSPKYLFRKEGQNVTLSCEQNLNHDAMYWYRQDPGQGLRLIYYSQIVNDFQKGDIAEGYSVSREKKESFPLTVTSAQKNPTAFYLCASSPFGASNEQFFGPGTRLTVL.

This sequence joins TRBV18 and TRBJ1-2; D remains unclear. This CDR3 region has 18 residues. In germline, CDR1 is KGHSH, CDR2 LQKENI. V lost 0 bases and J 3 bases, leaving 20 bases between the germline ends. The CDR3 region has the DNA TGTGCCAGCTCACCACCGGAGAACCGCGTCGGGATTCACTATGGCTACACCTTC. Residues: CASSPPENRVGIHYGYTF.

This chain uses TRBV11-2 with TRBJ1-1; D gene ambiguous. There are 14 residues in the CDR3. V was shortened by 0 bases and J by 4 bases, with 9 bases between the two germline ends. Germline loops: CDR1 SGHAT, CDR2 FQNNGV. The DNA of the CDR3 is TGTGCCAGCAGCTTAGATCCAGCCGGCACTGAAGCTTTCTTT. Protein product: CASSLDPAGTEAFF.

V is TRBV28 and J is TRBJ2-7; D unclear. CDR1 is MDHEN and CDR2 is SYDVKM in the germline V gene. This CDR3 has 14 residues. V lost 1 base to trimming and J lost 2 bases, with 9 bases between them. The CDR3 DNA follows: TGTGCCAGCAGTTTATATCAGGAACCCTACGAGCAGTACTTC. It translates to CASSLYQEPYEQYF.

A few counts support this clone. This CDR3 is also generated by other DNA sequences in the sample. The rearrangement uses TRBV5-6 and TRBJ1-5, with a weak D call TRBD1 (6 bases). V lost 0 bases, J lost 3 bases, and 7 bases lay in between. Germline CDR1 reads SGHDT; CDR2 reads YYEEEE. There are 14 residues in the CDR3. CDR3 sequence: CASSLAGVNQPQHF. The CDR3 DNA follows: TGTGCCAGCAGCTTGGCAGGGGTCAATCAGCCCCAGCATTTT.

The CDR3: CASTNPIREKRDTQYF. The CDR3 bases are TGTGCCAGTACCAACCCCATACGGGAGAAACGGGATACGCAGTATTTT. The V gene is TRBV21-1, the J gene TRBJ2-3; TRBD2 was called by the table and not checked on the DNA. TRBV21-1 represents a pseudogene. The CDR3 is 16 amino acids.

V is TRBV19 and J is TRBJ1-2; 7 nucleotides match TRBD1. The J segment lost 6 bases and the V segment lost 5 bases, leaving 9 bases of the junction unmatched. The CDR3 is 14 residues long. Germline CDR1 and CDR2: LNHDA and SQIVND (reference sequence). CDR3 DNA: TGTGCCAGTAGTCTTTCAGGGACAGTCGATGGCTACACCTTC. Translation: CASSLSGTVDGYTF.

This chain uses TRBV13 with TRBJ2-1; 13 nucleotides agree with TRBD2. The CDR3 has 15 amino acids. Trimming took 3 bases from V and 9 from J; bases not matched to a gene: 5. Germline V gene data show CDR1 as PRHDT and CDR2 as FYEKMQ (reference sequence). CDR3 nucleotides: TGTGCCAGCAGCTTGCGGACTAGCGGGAGCGGTGAGCAGTTCTTC. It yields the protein CASSLRTSGSGEQFF.

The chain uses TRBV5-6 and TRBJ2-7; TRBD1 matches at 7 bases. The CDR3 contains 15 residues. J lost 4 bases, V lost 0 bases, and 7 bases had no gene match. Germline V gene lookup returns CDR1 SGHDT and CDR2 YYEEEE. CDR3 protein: CASSLAAGRGYEQYF. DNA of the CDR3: TGTGCCAGCAGCTTGGCCGCCGGCAGGGGGTACGAGCAGTACTTC.

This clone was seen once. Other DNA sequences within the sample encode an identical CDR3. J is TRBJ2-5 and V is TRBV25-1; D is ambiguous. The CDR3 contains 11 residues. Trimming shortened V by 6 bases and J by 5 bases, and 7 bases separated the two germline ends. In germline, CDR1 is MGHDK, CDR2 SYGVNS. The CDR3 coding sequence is TGTGCCAGCAGGAGCGTGGAGACCCAGTACTTC. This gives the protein CASRSVETQYF.

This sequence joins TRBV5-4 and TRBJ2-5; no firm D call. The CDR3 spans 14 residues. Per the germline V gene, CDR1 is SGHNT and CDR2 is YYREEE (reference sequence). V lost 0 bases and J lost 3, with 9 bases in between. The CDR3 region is CASSLVGGEETQYF. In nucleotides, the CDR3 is TGTGCCAGCAGCTTGGTAGGTGGGGAAGAGACCCAGTACTTC.